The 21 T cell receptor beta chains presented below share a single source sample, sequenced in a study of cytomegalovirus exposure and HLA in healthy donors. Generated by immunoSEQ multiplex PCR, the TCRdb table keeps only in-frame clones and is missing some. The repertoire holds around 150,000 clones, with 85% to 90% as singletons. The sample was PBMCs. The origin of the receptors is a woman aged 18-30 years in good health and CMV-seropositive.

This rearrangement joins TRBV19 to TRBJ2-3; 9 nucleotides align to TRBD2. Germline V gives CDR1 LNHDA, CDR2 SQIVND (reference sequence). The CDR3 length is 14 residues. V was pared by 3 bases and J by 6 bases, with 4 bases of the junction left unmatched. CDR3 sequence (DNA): TGTGCCAGTAGTATCCCGCGGGAGGGTGATACGCAGTATTTT. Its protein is CASSIPREGDTQYF.

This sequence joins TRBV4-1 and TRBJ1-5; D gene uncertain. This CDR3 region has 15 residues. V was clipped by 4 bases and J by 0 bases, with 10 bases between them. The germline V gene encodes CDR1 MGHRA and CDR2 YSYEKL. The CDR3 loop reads CASSPLISSNQPQHF. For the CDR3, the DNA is TGCGCCAGCAGCCCCCTAATCTCTAGCAATCAGCCCCAGCATTTT.

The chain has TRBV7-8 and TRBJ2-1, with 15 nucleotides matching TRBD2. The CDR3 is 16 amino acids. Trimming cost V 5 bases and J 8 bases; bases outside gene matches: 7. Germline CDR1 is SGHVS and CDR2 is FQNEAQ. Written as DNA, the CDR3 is TGTGCCAGCAGCCCAGGACTAGCGGGAGGGCCGCATGAGCAGTTCTTC. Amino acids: CASSPGLAGGPHEQFF.

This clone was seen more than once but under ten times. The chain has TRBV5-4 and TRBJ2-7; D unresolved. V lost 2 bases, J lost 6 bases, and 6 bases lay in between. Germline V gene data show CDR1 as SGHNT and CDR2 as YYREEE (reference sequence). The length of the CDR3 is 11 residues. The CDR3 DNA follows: TGTGCCAGCAGCTTCATGGCCGAGCAGTACTTC. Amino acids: CASSFMAEQYF.

The CDR3 coding sequence is TGTGCCAGCAGCCAAGTCCGACTAGCCGGGGAGCTGTTTTTT. Its translation is CASSQVRLAGELFF. This chain connects TRBV14 to TRBJ2-2; the D gene is possibly TRBD2 (6 bases). Trimming stripped 1 base from V and 6 bases from J, with 9 bases between. Germline CDR1 is SGHDN and CDR2 is FVKESK. The CDR3 extends over 14 amino acids.

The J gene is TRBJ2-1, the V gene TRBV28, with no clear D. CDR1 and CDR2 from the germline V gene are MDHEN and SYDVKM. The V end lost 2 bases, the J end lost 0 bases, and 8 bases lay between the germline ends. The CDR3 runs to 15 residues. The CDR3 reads CASSLAPSSYNEQFF. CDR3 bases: TGTGCCAGCAGTTTAGCGCCGAGCTCCTACAATGAGCAGTTCTTC.

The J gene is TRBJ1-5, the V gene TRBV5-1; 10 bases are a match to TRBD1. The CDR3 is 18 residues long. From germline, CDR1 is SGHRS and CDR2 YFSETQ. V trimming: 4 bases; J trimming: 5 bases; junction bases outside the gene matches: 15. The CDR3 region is CASSPWGTGTGDDQPQHF. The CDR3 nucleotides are TGCGCCAGCAGCCCTTGGGGGACCGGGACAGGGGACGATCAGCCCCAGCATTTT.

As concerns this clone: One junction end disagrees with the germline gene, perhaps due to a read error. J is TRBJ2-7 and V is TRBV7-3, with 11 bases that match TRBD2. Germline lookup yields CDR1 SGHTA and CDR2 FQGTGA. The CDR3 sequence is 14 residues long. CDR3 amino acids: CASSVTSGSYEQYF. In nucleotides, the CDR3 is TGTGCCAGCAGCGTAACTAGCGGGAGCTACGAGCAGTACTTC.

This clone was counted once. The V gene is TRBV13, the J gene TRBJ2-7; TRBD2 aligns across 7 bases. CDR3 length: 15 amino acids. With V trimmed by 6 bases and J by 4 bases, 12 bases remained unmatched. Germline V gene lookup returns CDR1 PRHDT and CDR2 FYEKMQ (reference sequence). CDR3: CASSSWAGERYEQYF. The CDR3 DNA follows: TGTGCCAGCAGTTCCTGGGCGGGAGAGAGGTACGAGCAGTACTTC.

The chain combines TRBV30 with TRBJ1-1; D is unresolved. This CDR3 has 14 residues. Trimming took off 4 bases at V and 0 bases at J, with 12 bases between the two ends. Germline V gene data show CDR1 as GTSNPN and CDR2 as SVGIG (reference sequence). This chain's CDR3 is CAWIQAGVNTEAFF. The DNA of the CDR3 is TGTGCCTGGATCCAAGCCGGGGTGAACACTGAAGCTTTCTTT.

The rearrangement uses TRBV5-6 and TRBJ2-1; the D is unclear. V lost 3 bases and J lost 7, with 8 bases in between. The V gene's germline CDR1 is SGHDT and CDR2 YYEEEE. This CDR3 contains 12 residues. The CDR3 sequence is CASSYGWNEQFF. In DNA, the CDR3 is TGTGCCAGCAGCTACGGGTGGAATGAGCAGTTCTTC.

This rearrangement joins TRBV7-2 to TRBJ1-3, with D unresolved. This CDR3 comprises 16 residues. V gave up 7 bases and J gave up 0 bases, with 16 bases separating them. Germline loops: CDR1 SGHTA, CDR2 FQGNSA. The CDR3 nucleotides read TGTGCCAGCACCCCATGGGGAGGCACCTCTGGAAACACCATATATTTT. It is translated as CASTPWGGTSGNTIYF.

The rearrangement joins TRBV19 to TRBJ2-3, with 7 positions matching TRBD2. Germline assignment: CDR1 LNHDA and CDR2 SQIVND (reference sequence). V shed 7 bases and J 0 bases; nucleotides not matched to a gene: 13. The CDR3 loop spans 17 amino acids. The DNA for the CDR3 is TGTGCCAGTAAGTCGGGCGGGAGAGCGGATAGCACAGATACGCAGTATTTT. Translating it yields CASKSGGRADSTDTQYF.

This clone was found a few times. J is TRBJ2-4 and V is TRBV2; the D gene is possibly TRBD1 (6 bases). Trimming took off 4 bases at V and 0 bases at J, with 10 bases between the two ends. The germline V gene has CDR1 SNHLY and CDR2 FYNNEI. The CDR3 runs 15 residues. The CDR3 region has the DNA TGTGCCAGCAGTGGGACAGTTCTAGCCAAAAACATTCAGTACTTC. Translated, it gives CASSGTVLAKNIQYF.

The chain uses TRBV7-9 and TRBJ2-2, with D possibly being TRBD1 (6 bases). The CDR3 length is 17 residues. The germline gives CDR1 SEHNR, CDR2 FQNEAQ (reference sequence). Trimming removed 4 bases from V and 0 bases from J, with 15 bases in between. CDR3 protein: CASSYEPGQANTGELFF. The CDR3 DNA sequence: TGTGCCAGCAGCTACGAACCGGGACAAGCGAACACCGGGGAGCTGTTTTTT. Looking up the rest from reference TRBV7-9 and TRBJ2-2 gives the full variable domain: DTGVSQNPRHKITKRGQNVTFRCDPISEHNRLYWYRQTLGQGPEFLTYFQNEAQLEKSRLLSDRFSAERPKGSFSTLEIQRTEQGDSAMYLCASSYEPGQANTGELFFGEGSRLTVL.

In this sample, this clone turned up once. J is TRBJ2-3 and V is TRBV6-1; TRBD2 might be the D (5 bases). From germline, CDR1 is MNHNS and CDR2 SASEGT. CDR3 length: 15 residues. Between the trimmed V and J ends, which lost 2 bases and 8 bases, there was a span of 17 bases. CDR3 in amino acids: CASSESRGVVATQYF. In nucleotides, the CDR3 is TGTGCCAGCAGTGAATCTCGGGGAGTGGTGGCTACGCAGTATTTT.

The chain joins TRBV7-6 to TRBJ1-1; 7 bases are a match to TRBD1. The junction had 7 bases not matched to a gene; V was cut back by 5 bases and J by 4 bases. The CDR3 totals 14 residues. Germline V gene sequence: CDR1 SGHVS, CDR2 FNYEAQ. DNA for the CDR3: TGTGCCAGCAGCCTACAGGGGCGAGGCACTGAAGCTTTCTTT. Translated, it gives CASSLQGRGTEAFF.

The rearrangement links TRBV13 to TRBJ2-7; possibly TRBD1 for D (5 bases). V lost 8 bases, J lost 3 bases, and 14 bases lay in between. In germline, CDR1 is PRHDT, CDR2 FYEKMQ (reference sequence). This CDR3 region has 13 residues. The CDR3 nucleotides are TGTGCCAGCCGAGTCCCCCAGGGCTACGAGCAGTACTTC. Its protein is CASRVPQGYEQYF.

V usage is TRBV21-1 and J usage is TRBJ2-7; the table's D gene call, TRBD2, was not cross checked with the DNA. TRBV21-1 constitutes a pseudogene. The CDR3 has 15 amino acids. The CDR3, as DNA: TGTGCCAGCATCCTTCCTAGCGGGCACTCCTACGAGCAGTACTTC. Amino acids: CASILPSGHSYEQYF.

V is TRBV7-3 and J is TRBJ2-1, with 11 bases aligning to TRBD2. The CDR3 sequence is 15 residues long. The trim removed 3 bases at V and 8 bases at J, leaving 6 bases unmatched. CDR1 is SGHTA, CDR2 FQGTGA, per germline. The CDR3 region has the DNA TGTGCCAGCAGCTTTAGACTAGCGGGGTGGTATGAGCAGTTCTTC. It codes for CASSFRLAGWYEQFF.

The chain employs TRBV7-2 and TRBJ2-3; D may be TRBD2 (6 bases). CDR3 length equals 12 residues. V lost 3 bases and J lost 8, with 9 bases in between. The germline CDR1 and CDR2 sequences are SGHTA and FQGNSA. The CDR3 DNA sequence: TGTGCCAGCAGCTTGGGGGGAGCTACGCAGTATTTT. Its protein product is CASSLGGATQYF.